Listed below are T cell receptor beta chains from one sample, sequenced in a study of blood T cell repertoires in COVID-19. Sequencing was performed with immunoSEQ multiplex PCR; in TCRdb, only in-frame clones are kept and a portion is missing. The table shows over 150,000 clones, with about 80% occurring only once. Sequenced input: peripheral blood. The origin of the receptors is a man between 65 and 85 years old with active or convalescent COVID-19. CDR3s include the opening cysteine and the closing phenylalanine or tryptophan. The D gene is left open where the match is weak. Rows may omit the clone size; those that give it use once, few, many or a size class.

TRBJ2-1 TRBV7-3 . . CASSSYKSSYNEQFF TGTGCCAGCAGCTCCTATAAGAGCTCCTACAATGAGCAGTTCTTC
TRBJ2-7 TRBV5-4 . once CASTPGTQYKGYEQYF TGTGCCAGCACCCCGGGGACTCAGTATAAGGGCTACGAGCAGTACTTC
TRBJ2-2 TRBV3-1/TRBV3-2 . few CASSHRGTGELFF TGTGCCAGCAGTCACCGGGGCACCGGGGAGCTGTTTTTT
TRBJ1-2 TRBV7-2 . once CASSPREQNYGYTF TGTGCCAGCAGCCCCCGGGAGCAAAACTATGGCTACACCTTC
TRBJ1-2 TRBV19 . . CASSMGGRDTRRYGYTF TGTGCCAGTAGTATGGGAGGCCGAGACACGCGGCGTTATGGCTACACCTTC
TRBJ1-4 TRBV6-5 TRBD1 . CASSYDRVGEKLFF TGTGCCAGCAGTTACGACAGGGTTGGAGAAAAACTGTTTTTT
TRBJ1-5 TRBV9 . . CASSQGLGNQPQHF TGTGCCAGCAGCCAGGGGCTTGGCAATCAGCCCCAGCATTTT
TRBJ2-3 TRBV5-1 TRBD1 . CASSWTGSGDTQYF TGCGCCAGCAGCTGGACAGGGTCAGGGGATACGCAGTATTTT
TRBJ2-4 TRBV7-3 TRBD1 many CASSQDRASKNIQYF TGTGCCAGCAGTCAGGACAGGGCGAGCAAAAACATTCAGTACTTC
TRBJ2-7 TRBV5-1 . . CASSPTSGGAFIHEQYF TGCGCCAGCAGCCCAACTTCGGGGGGCGCTTTTATTCACGAGCAGTACTTC
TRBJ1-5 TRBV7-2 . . CASSSLQGSNQPQHF TGTGCCAGCAGCTCTCTACAGGGCTCCAATCAGCCCCAGCATTTT
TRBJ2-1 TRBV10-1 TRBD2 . CASSSGGGPNEQFF TGCGCCAGCAGCTCGGGCGGGGGACCGAATGAGCAGTTCTTC
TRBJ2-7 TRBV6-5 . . CASSGQTYEQYF TGTGCCAGCAGCGGACAGACCTACGAGCAGTACTTC
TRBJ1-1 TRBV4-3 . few CASSQRQAQLNTEAFF TGCGCCAGCAGCCAAAGACAGGCACAACTGAACACTGAAGCTTTCTTT